A single sample gave rise to the 25 T cell receptor beta chains below, sequenced in a study of T cell responses to AZD1222 COVID-19 vaccine. Sequenced by immunoSEQ multiplex PCR; TCRdb stores in-frame clones only, minus some. This table has 90,000 to 100,000 clones, roughly 86% appearing once. Specimen: peripheral blood, collected 28 days after the second AZD1222 dose. Receptors were obtained from an adult who received the AZD1222 COVID-19 vaccine.

This chain uses TRBV2 with TRBJ1-6; 8 bases are a match to TRBD1. Germline CDR1 and CDR2: SNHLY and FYNNEI. This CDR3 spans 14 amino acids. With 7 bases clipped from V and 7 bases from J, the junction kept 6 bases outside the gene matches. The CDR3 is CASNVDRGNSPLHF. Written as DNA, the CDR3 is TGTGCCAGCAATGTAGACAGGGGAAATTCACCCCTCCACTTT.

The chain uses TRBV4-1 and TRBJ2-1; 7 nucleotides align to TRBD2. V gave up 1 base and J gave up 4 bases; unmatched junction bases: 4. Germline V gene sequence: CDR1 MGHRA, CDR2 YSYEKL. The CDR3 consists of 15 residues. CDR3 sequence reads: CASSQVSGGYNEQFF. The CDR3 DNA reads TGCGCCAGCAGCCAAGTTTCGGGGGGATACAATGAGCAGTTCTTC.

This rearrangement joins TRBV5-4 to TRBJ2-7; unclear D gene. This CDR3 is 12 amino acids long. In germline, CDR1 is SGHNT, CDR2 YYREEE (reference sequence). The V end lost 2 bases, the J end lost 5 bases, and 8 bases lay between the germline ends. The CDR3 reads CASSLTPDEQYF. CDR3 in DNA: TGTGCCAGCAGCTTAACTCCGGACGAGCAGTACTTC.

This clone was found once. V is TRBV2 and J is TRBJ2-1; tentatively, D is TRBD2 (6 bases). V dropped 4 bases and J dropped 2 bases, with 12 bases sitting between them. Germline CDR1 SNHLY, CDR2 FYNNEI. The CDR3 has 15 residues. In nucleotides, the CDR3 is TGTGCCAGCAGTGTCGCTAGCGTCCCCTACAATGAGCAGTTCTTC. Translated: CASSVASVPYNEQFF. The full variable domain, with the rest looked up from reference TRBV2 and TRBJ2-1, is EPEVTQTPSHQVTQMGQEVILRCVPISNHLYFYWYRQILGQKVEFLVSFYNNEISEKSEIFDDQFSVERPDGSNFTLKIRSTKLEDSAMYFCASSVASVPYNEQFFGPGTRLTVL.

V gene TRBV12-5 combines with J gene TRBJ1-2; D uncertain. V dropped 1 base and J dropped 0 bases, with 6 bases sitting between them. The CDR3 is 14 residues long. Germline V gene lookup returns CDR1 LGHNT and CDR2 FRNRAP. CDR3 sequence (DNA): TGTGCTAGTGGTTTGGGATCAGCTAACTATGGCTACACCTTC. It codes for CASGLGSANYGYTF.

This chain links TRBV19 with TRBJ1-5; tentative D call: TRBD1 (6 bases). Germline lookup yields CDR1 LNHDA and CDR2 SQIVND (reference sequence). V was trimmed by 0 bases and J by 5 bases, leaving 14 bases between them. The CDR3 extends over 16 amino acids. The CDR3 loop reads CASSIEGTRSYQPQHF. Written as DNA, the CDR3 is TGTGCCAGTAGTATAGAGGGGACACGAAGTTATCAGCCCCAGCATTTT.

The CDR3 sequence is CASSQDRGLTNIQYF. In DNA, the CDR3 is TGTGCCAGCAGCCAAGACAGGGGCCTAACAAACATTCAGTACTTC. The chain joins TRBV3-1 (or the pseudogene TRBV3-2) to TRBJ2-4; tentative D call: TRBD1 (6 bases). Germline V lookup: CDR1 LGHDT, CDR2 YNNKEL (reference sequence). This CDR3 comprises 15 residues. Between the trimmed V and J ends, which lost 0 bases and 6 bases, there was a span of 12 bases.

This chain links TRBV10-2 with TRBJ1-3, with D perhaps TRBD1 (6 bases). Germline-derived CDR1 and CDR2 are WSHSY and SAAADI. V gave up 5 bases and J gave up 0 bases, with 8 bases separating them. CDR3 length: 14 residues. The chain's CDR3 is CASSRTDSGNTIYF. The CDR3 DNA reads as TGCGCCAGCAGTCGGACAGACTCTGGAAACACCATATATTTT.

CDR3 sequence reads: CASGSPSTSQNEQYF. CDR3 in DNA: TGTGCCAGCGGTTCTCCTTCAACCTCCCAGAACGAGCAGTACTTC. V is TRBV27 and J is TRBJ2-7; D is unresolved. Trimming took off 8 bases at V and 5 bases at J, with 22 bases between the two ends. Germline lookup yields CDR1 MNHEY and CDR2 SMNVEV (reference sequence). This CDR3 has 15 amino acids.

The gene calls are TRBV9 and TRBJ1-1; D is ambiguous. V was clipped by 0 bases and J by 0 bases, with 15 bases between them. The CDR3 is 17 amino acids. Germline V CDR1 and CDR2: SGDLS, YYNGEE. The CDR3 nucleotides read TGTGCCAGCAGCGTAGCGTTTCCTTCACCCTTGAACACTGAAGCTTTCTTT. Protein product: CASSVAFPSPLNTEAFF.

This sequence joins TRBV20-1 and TRBJ2-7, with D uncertain. The CDR3 runs to 11 residues. Germline V gives CDR1 DFQATT, CDR2 SNEGSKA (reference sequence). V lost 1 base and J lost 4, with 5 bases in between. CDR3 sequence: CSARVGYEQYF. For the CDR3, the DNA is TGCAGTGCTAGAGTAGGTTACGAGCAGTACTTC.

The rearrangement joins TRBV19 to TRBJ2-7, with 8 bases matching TRBD2. The CDR3 has 15 residues. V lost 3 bases to trimming and J lost 3 bases; unmatched junction nucleotides: 7. CDR1 and CDR2 (germline): LNHDA, SQIVND (reference sequence). The CDR3 protein is CASSILAGQDYEQYF. CDR3 DNA sequence: TGTGCCAGTAGTATTCTAGCGGGCCAAGACTACGAGCAGTACTTC.

The chain couples TRBV7-2 to TRBJ1-1, with D maybe TRBD1 (5 bases). Germline loops: CDR1 SGHTA, CDR2 FQGNSA. The germline V and J ends were trimmed by 1 base and 11 bases, with 14 bases remaining between them. The CDR3 spans 13 residues. DNA for the CDR3: TGTGCCAGCAGCTTAGTTGGGGGGACTTGGGCTTTCTTT. Translating it yields CASSLVGGTWAFF.

The V and J genes are TRBV7-9 and TRBJ1-1, with a tentative D call TRBD1 (5 bases). Trimming left V 6 bases short and J 2 bases short, with 13 bases between. CDR1 is SEHNR and CDR2 is FQNEAQ in the germline V gene (reference sequence). The CDR3 covers 14 residues. The chain's CDR3 is CASSYSGLNTEAFF. For the CDR3, the DNA is TGTGCCAGCAGTTACTCAGGGTTAAACACTGAAGCTTTCTTT.

This chain joins TRBV12-3 or TRBV12-4 and TRBJ1-4; D remains unclear. CDR3 length: 13 amino acids. Trimming removed 10 bases from V and 8 bases from J, with 17 bases in between. The CDR3: CAILKPGHEKLFF. As DNA, the CDR3 is TGTGCCATCCTGAAGCCCGGGCACGAAAAACTGTTTTTT.

Here the CDR3 reads CASSQDLTSGTYEQYF. As DNA, the CDR3 is TGTGCCAGCAGCCAAGATCTTACTAGCGGGACTTACGAGCAGTACTTC. The rearrangement uses TRBV3-1 (or the pseudogene TRBV3-2) and TRBJ2-7, with 10 positions matching TRBD2. CDR1 LGHDT and CDR2 YNNKEL come from the germline V gene (reference sequence). The CDR3 sequence is 16 residues long. V lost 0 bases to trimming and J lost 4 bases; unmatched junction nucleotides: 6.

The rearrangement uses TRBV2 and TRBJ1-1; 7 bases line up with TRBD1. This CDR3 region has 15 residues. V lost 10 bases to trimming and J lost 1 base; unmatched junction nucleotides: 12. Germline values: CDR1 SNHLY, CDR2 FYNNEI. The CDR3 spells CATRSRTGQNTEAFF. The DNA of the CDR3 is TGTGCCACCAGATCTCGGACAGGTCAGAACACTGAAGCTTTCTTT.

With respect to this clone: This same CDR3 is encoded by further DNA sequences in the sample. The chain recombines TRBV30 with TRBJ1-4; TRBD1 might be the D (5 bases). Germline values: CDR1 GTSNPN, CDR2 SVGIG (reference sequence). V lost 0 bases, J lost 4 bases, and 12 bases lay in between. This CDR3 has 15 residues. The CDR3 protein is CAWSVRGTGNEKLFF. The CDR3, as DNA: TGTGCCTGGAGTGTACGGGGGACTGGTAATGAAAAACTGTTTTTT.

This chain joins TRBV3-1 (or the pseudogene TRBV3-2) and TRBJ2-2; D not resolved. From germline, CDR1 is LGHDT and CDR2 YNNKEL (reference sequence). V was shortened by 4 bases and J by 0 bases, with 9 bases between the two germline ends. This CDR3 is 15 amino acids long. The CDR3 DNA reads TGTGCCAGCAGCCGGATGCCAACGAACACCGGGGAGCTGTTTTTT. Translating it yields CASSRMPTNTGELFF.

V is TRBV11-2 and J is TRBJ1-2; TRBD1 might be the D (6 bases). CDR3 length: 14 residues. Germline V gives CDR1 SGHAT, CDR2 FQNNGV. Between the trimmed V and J ends, which lost 4 bases and 2 bases, there was a span of 11 bases. CDR3 amino acids: CASSSITGNYGYTF. CDR3 nucleotides: TGTGCCAGCAGCTCCATTACAGGGAACTATGGCTACACCTTC.

J is TRBJ1-6 and V is TRBV28; 9 nucleotides agree with TRBD1. The CDR3 runs 15 residues. V lost 2 bases, J lost 10 bases, and 6 bases stayed unmatched. CDR1 and CDR2 from the germline V gene are MDHEN and SYDVKM. CDR3 in amino acids: CASSLMAGQGSPLHF. The CDR3 DNA reads as TGTGCCAGCAGTTTAATGGCAGGACAGGGGTCACCCCTCCACTTT.

This rearrangement joins TRBV29-1 to TRBJ1-1; tentative D call: TRBD1 (5 bases). CDR3 length: 13 residues. Between the trimmed V and J ends, which lost 5 bases and 1 base, there was a span of 11 bases. The V gene's germline CDR1 is SQVTM and CDR2 ANQGSEA. This chain's CDR3 is CSVRGAGNTEAFF. For the CDR3, the DNA is TGCAGCGTTAGAGGGGCTGGGAACACTGAAGCTTTCTTT. The entire variable domain, with the rest obtained from reference TRBV29-1 and TRBJ1-1, is as follows: SAVISQKPSRDICQRGTSLTIQCQVDSQVTMMFWYRQQPGQSLTLIATANQGSEATYESGFVIDKFPISRPNLTFSTLTVSNMSPEDSSIYLCSVRGAGNTEAFFGQGTRLTVV.

The chain links TRBV18 to TRBJ1-1; the D gene is possibly TRBD1 (5 bases). With 4 bases removed from V and 5 bases from J, the gap between germline ends came to 14 bases. The CDR3 loop spans 14 amino acids. Germline CDR1 reads KGHSH; CDR2 reads LQKENI. The DNA for the CDR3 is TGTGCCAGCTCACGGGAGGGGACCGGGACTGAAGCTTTCTTT. This sequence encodes CASSREGTGTEAFF.

The genes are TRBV3-1 (or the pseudogene TRBV3-2) and TRBJ1-1; 7 bases match TRBD1. Germline-derived CDR1 and CDR2 are LGHDT and YNNKEL (reference sequence). Trimming cost V 4 bases and J 5 bases; bases outside gene matches: 10. The CDR3 has 15 residues. CDR3 amino acids: CASSLLIQGWTEAFF. CDR3 coding DNA: TGTGCCAGCAGCCTTCTTATACAGGGGTGGACTGAAGCTTTCTTT.

This rearrangement joins TRBV18 to TRBJ2-1; unclear D gene. Germline V gives CDR1 KGHSH, CDR2 LQKENI. The germline V and J ends were trimmed by 3 bases and 7 bases, with 4 bases remaining between them. The CDR3 covers 11 residues. CDR3 nucleotides: TGTGCCAGCTCACCCGCAAATGAGCAGTTCTTC. This codes for CASSPANEQFF.